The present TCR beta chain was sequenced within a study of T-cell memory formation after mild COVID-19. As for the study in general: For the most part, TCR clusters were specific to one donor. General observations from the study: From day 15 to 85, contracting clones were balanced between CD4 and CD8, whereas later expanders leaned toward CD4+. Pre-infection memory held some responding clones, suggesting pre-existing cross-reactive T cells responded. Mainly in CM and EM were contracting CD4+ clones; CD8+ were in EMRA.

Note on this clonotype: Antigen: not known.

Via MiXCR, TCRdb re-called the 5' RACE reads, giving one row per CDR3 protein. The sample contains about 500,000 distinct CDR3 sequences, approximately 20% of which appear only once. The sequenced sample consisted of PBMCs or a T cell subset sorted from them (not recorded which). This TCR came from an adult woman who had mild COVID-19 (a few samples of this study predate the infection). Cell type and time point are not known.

CDR3 bases: TGTGCCAGCAGCTTGGCGGACAGCACCGGGGAGCTGTTTTTT. Translating gives CASSLADSTGELFF. The chain recombines TRBV5-6 with TRBJ2-2, with a weak D call TRBD1 (6 bases). V was trimmed by 0 bases and J by 4 bases, leaving 7 bases between them. The CDR3 runs to 14 residues. Germline V gene sequence: CDR1 SGHDT, CDR2 YYEEEE.